Below, one T cell receptor (beta chain) is given with its context. In the study's own analysis: Quantification of nucleated cells was approximated via reference gene primer amplification. Only in-frame clones appear in the TCRdb table, and some are missing; sequencing was by immunoSEQ multiplex PCR. V, J and clone size reflect that table, while D and trimming were determined from the DNA. The sample carries 150,000 to 200,000 clones, around 87% recorded once. From germline, CDR1 is SGHVS and CDR2 FNYEAQ. Trimming at V came to 1 base and at J to 6 bases, leaving 7 bases not matched to a gene. There are 16 residues in the CDR3. This specimen belongs to a study of blood T cell repertoires in COVID-19. Looking at the study overall: Acute and convalescent COVID-19 samples came from the United States, Italy and Spain. Sample material is recorded as cDNA or gDNA derived from T cells, B-cell-depleted T cells, or PBMCs.

This chain connects TRBV7-6 to TRBJ2-3; 10 bases line up with TRBD2. Sequencing was carried out using peripheral blood. The source of this sequence is a young woman who had recovered from COVID-19. CDR3 sequence: CASSLGLAGAGDTQYF. CDR3 nucleotides: TGTGCCAGCAGCTTAGGGCTAGCGGGGGCCGGGGATACGCAGTATTTT.